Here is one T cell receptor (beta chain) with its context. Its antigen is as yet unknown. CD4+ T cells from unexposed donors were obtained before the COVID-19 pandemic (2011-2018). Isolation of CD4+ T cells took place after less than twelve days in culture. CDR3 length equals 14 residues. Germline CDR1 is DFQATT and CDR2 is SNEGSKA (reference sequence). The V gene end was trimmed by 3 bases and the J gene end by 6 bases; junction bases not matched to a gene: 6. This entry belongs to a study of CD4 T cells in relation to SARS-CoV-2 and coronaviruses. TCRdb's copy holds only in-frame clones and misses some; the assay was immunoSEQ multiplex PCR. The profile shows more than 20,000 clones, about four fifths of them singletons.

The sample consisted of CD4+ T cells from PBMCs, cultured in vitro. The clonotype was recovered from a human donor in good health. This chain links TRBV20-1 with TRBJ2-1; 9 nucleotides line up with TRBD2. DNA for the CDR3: TGCAGTGCTAGTATGACTAGCGGACCCAATGAGCAGTTCTTC. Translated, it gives CSASMTSGPNEQFF.